Each of the 19 T cell receptor beta chains below was sequenced from the same sample in a study of blood T cell repertoires in COVID-19. This table comes from immunoSEQ multiplex PCR, and its TCRdb copy is limited to in-frame clones, with some not included. The table shows 200,000 to 250,000 clones, with nearly 85% occurring only once. The sequenced sample consisted of peripheral blood. Source of these receptors: a human donor in a cohort sampled during active COVID-19.

This clone appeared a few times. Different DNA sequences within this sample yield the same CDR3. J is TRBJ2-7 and V is TRBV6-2 or TRBV6-3, with 11 bases lining up with TRBD2. Germline V gene lookup returns CDR1 MNHEY and CDR2 SVGEGT. V shed 6 bases and J 3 bases; nucleotides not matched to a gene: 7. The length of the CDR3 is 15 residues. CDR3 sequence (DNA): TGTGCCAGCAGCCCCGGCGGGACTAGCGGCTACGAGCAGTACTTC. Protein sequence: CASSPGGTSGYEQYF.

The J gene is TRBJ2-7, the V gene TRBV24-1; D gene ambiguous. Trimming shortened V by 4 bases and J by 9 bases, and 12 bases separated the two germline ends. Looked up from germline, CDR1 is KGHDR and CDR2 is SFDVKD. CDR3 length: 12 residues. The CDR3 protein is CATSERGLRQYF. DNA of the CDR3: TGTGCCACCAGTGAGCGAGGATTGCGGCAGTACTTC.

This clone was seen only once. The chain uses TRBV10-3 and TRBJ2-7, with a tentative D call TRBD1 (5 bases). Germline V gene sequence: CDR1 ENHRY, CDR2 SYGVKD. Between the trimmed V and J ends, which lost 7 bases and 3 bases, there was a span of 19 bases. The CDR3 has 15 amino acids. This chain's CDR3 is CAINPGQNAGYEQYF. The DNA for the CDR3 is TGTGCCATCAACCCAGGGCAAAACGCAGGCTACGAGCAGTACTTC.

This clone has only a few counts. V gene TRBV6-6 combines with J gene TRBJ1-2, with 9 positions matching TRBD1. The CDR3 runs to 16 residues. V lost 2 bases to trimming and J lost 9 bases; unmatched junction nucleotides: 13. Germline assignment: CDR1 MNHNY and CDR2 SVGAGI (reference sequence). This chain's CDR3 is CASSYSSGTGPRSYTF. CDR3 DNA sequence: TGTGCCAGCAGTTACAGCTCCGGGACAGGGCCCCGCAGCTACACCTTC.

This chain connects TRBV9 to TRBJ2-3, with D possibly TRBD2 on 6 matching bases. Trimming removed 0 bases at V and 2 bases at J, with 13 bases between. From germline, CDR1 is SGDLS and CDR2 YYNGEE. CDR3 length: 16 residues. CDR3 sequence (DNA): TGTGCCAGCAGCGTAGCGGCGGGACTGAACACAGATACGCAGTATTTT. It specifies CASSVAAGLNTDTQYF.

The V and J genes are TRBV30 and TRBJ2-3; TRBD2 might be the D (7 bases). The CDR3 has 17 residues. V lost 3 bases to trimming and J lost 4 bases, with 23 bases between them. The germline V gene encodes CDR1 GTSNPN and CDR2 SVGIG (reference sequence). The CDR3 reads CAWSPLKGGNIADTQYF. The CDR3 DNA reads TGTGCCTGGAGCCCCCTAAAGGGGGGGAACATTGCAGATACGCAGTATTTT.

The chain carries TRBV11-3 and TRBJ2-5; TRBD2 is a possible D gene (7 bases). This CDR3 spans 14 amino acids. Germline V gives CDR1 SGHNT, CDR2 YENEEA. The V gene lost 9 bases and the J gene lost 5 bases, with 19 bases spanning the gap. DNA of the CDR3: TGTGCCAGTCAGAGAGGGGGGGCCAGCGAGACCCAGTACTTC. Amino acids: CASQRGGASETQYF.

Points on this clone: The junction differs from germline at one of its ends, possibly a read error. The genes are TRBV3-1 (or the pseudogene TRBV3-2) and TRBJ2-7, with D possibly being TRBD1 (6 bases). The CDR3 extends over 16 amino acids. From germline, CDR1 is LGHDT and CDR2 YNNKEL (reference sequence). The CDR3 DNA reads as TGTGCCAGCAGCCAAGATTTTCTCGGGCAGGGGTCCTTTCCGATCTTC. Amino acid sequence: CASSQDFLGQGSFPIF.

The chain combines TRBV29-1 with TRBJ2-5, with a tentative D call TRBD2 (6 bases). Germline values: CDR1 SQVTM, CDR2 ANQGSEA. CDR3 length equals 12 residues. V gave up 2 bases and J gave up 4 bases, with 8 bases separating them. Here the CDR3 DNA reads TGCAGCGTTGAATTGGGGGGAGAGACCCAGTACTTC. This translates into CSVELGGETQYF.

This sequence joins TRBV11-2 and TRBJ1-6, with a tentative D call TRBD1 (5 bases). The germline CDR1 and CDR2 sequences are SGHAT and FQNNGV. This CDR3 region has 16 residues. V shed 1 base and J shed 10 bases, with 17 bases lying between them. CDR3 sequence reads: CASSLVVGRGGSPLHF. The CDR3 DNA sequence: TGTGCCAGCAGCTTAGTCGTGGGAAGGGGAGGGTCACCCCTCCACTTT.

This rearrangement joins TRBV5-1 to TRBJ2-5, with 11 bases identical to TRBD1. V was pared by 3 bases and J by 5 bases, with 6 bases of the junction left unmatched. Germline V gene sequence: CDR1 SGHRS, CDR2 YFSETQ. The CDR3 is 15 residues long. The CDR3 reads CASSYGQGARETQYF. In DNA form, the CDR3 reads TGCGCCAGCAGCTATGGACAGGGGGCGAGGGAGACCCAGTACTTC.

V gene TRBV27 combines with J gene TRBJ2-1; D is ambiguous. The ends were cut back, 2 bases at V and 7 bases at J, with 12 bases in the middle. Per germline, CDR1 MNHEY and CDR2 SMNVEV (reference sequence). This CDR3 comprises 14 residues. CDR3: CASSLEVRGNEQFF. As DNA, the CDR3 is TGTGCCAGCAGTTTAGAGGTCCGCGGAAATGAGCAGTTCTTC.

The chain carries TRBV28 and TRBJ2-7; 9 nucleotides match TRBD2. CDR1 MDHEN and CDR2 SYDVKM come from the germline V gene. The CDR3 consists of 14 residues. The V segment lost 6 bases and the J segment 4 bases; nucleotides outside the gene matches: 7. CDR3 DNA sequence: TGTGCCAGCAGCCGTAGCGGGAGTACTTACGAGCAGTACTTC. Protein: CASSRSGSTYEQYF.

The chain is built from TRBV9 and TRBJ1-2; D not resolved. V lost 7 bases, J lost 2 bases, and 6 bases lay in between. CDR1 and CDR2 from the germline V gene are SGDLS and YYNGEE. The CDR3 covers 11 residues. CDR3 nucleotides: TGTGCCAGCGTCGGGAACTATGGCTACACCTTC. This codes for CASVGNYGYTF.

The V gene is TRBV12-5, the J gene TRBJ2-3; 7 bases are shared with TRBD2. J gave up 0 bases and V 1 base, and 4 bases lay outside the gene matches. The CDR3 consists of 16 residues. Germline CDR1 LGHNT, CDR2 FRNRAP. As DNA, the CDR3 is TGTGCTAGTGGTTTGGGTGCTAGCGGTAGCACAGATACGCAGTATTTT. Translation: CASGLGASGSTDTQYF.

This chain connects TRBV6-1 to TRBJ2-7; 7 bases fit TRBD1. The CDR3 totals 14 residues. The V gene end was trimmed by 2 bases and the J gene end by 4 bases; junction bases not matched to a gene: 5. Looked up from germline, CDR1 is MNHNS and CDR2 is SASEGT. The DNA of the CDR3 is TGTGCCAGCAGTGAACCCTCGACAGGGTACGAGCAGTACTTC. Translating gives CASSEPSTGYEQYF.

CDR3 bases: TGCGCCAGCCGACTAGCGGGTCAAGAGACCCAGTACTTC. Its translation: CASRLAGQETQYF. The V and J genes are TRBV10-2 and TRBJ2-5; 10 bases agree with TRBD2. The ends lost 8 bases at V and 2 bases at J; junction bases unmatched: 2. CDR3 size: 13 residues. Looked up from germline, CDR1 is WSHSY and CDR2 is SAAADI.

J is TRBJ2-7 and V is TRBV28, with 7 positions matching TRBD1. Germline V gene lookup returns CDR1 MDHEN and CDR2 SYDVKM. The trim removed 11 bases at V and 5 bases at J, leaving 9 bases unmatched. The CDR3 spans 12 residues. The CDR3 loop reads CASAGTVDEQYF. CDR3 DNA sequence: TGTGCCTCCGCCGGGACAGTTGACGAGCAGTACTTC.

The rearrangement joins TRBV27 to TRBJ2-3; 9 bases match TRBD2. The V gene's germline CDR1 is MNHEY and CDR2 SMNVEV (reference sequence). The CDR3 extends over 15 amino acids. With V trimmed by 6 bases and J by 5 bases, 9 bases remained unmatched. The DNA of the CDR3 is TGTGCCAGCAGGAACCCAGCGGGAGGAAAAGATACGCAGTATTTT. It codes for CASRNPAGGKDTQYF.